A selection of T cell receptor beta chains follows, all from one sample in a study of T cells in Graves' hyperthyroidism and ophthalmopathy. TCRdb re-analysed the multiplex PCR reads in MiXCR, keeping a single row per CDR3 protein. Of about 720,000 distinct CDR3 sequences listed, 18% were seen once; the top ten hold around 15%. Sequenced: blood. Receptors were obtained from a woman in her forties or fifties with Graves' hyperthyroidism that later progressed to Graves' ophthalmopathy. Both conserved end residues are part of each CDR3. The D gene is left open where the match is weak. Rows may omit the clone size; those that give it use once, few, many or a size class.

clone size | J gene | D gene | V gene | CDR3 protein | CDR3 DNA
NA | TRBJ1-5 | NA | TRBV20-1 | CSWGGGNQPQHF | TGCAGTTGGGGTGGGGGCAATCAGCCCCAGCATTTT
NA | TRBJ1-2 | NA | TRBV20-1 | CSAREQGSLYGYTF | TGCAGTGCTAGAGAACAGGGTTCCCTCTATGGCTACACCTTC
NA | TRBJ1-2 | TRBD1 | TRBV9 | CASSVGLQGRGYGYTF | TGTGCCAGCAGCGTCGGACTACAGGGGAGGGGCTATGGCTACACCTTC
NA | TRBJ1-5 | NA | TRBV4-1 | CASSQGTLQPQHF | TGCGCCAGCAGCCAGGGGACACTCCAGCCCCAGCATTTT
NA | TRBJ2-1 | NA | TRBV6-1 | CASEPGSSYNEQFF | TGTGCCAGCGAGCCAGGGAGCTCCTACAATGAGCAGTTCTTC
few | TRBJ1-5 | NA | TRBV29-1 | CSVAGTKNQPQHF | TGCAGCGTTGCGGGGACCAAGAATCAGCCCCAGCATTTT
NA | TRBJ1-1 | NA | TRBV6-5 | CASSYGFVRATEAFF | TGTGCCAGCAGTTATGGCTTTGTCAGGGCAACTGAAGCTTTCTTT
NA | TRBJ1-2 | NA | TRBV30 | CAWIVPHRADGYTF | TGTGCCTGGATAGTGCCCCACAGGGCGGATGGCTACACCTTC
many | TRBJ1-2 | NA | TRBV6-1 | CASSEGTARDYGYTF | TGTGCCAGCAGTGAAGGGACAGCAAGGGACTATGGCTACACCTTC
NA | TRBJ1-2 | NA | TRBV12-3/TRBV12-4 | CASSLGQVVGGYTF | TGTGCCAGCAGTTTAGGGCAGGTAGTGGGTGGCTACACCTTC
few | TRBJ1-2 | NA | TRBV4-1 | CASSQGIGNYGYTF | TGCGCCAGCAGCCAAGGAATAGGGAACTATGGCTACACCTTC
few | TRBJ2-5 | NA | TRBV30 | CAWSVDGGGGETQYF | TGTGCCTGGAGTGTGGATGGGGGCGGCGGAGAGACCCAGTACTTC
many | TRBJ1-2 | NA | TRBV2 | CASSENGANYGYTF | TGTGCCAGCAGTGAAAACGGAGCTAACTATGGCTACACCTTC
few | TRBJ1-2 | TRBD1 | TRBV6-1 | CASTQGQVDGYTF | TGTGCCAGCACCCAGGGACAGGTAGATGGCTACACCTTC
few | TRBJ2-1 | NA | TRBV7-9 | CASSSTYLGGWPYNEQFF | TGTGCCAGCAGCTCTACCTACCTCGGTGGTTGGCCCTACAATGAGCAGTTCTTC
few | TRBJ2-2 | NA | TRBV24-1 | CATSDPGLELFF | TGTGCCACCAGTGATCCCGGATTGGAGCTGTTTTTT
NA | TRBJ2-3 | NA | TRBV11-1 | CASSLATGYGTDTQYF | TGTGCCAGCAGCTTAGCGACAGGATACGGCACAGATACGCAGTATTTT